What follows are 29 T cell receptor beta chains derived from one specimen sequenced in a study of blood T cell repertoires in COVID-19. Clones were read by immunoSEQ multiplex PCR, and TCRdb kept only the in-frame ones, dropping some. The sample records about 240,000 clones, around 83% being singletons. The sequenced sample consisted of peripheral blood. Source of these receptors: a woman older than 75 with COVID-19, enrolled during active disease.

For the CDR3, the DNA is TGCAGCGTTGAGGGCCCAGCGGGAGGACAGGTCGGCATTCAGTACTTC. This gives the protein CSVEGPAGGQVGIQYF. This rearrangement joins TRBV29-1 to TRBJ2-4; TRBD2 agrees at 9 bases. This CDR3 has 16 residues. The V gene end was trimmed by 3 bases and the J gene end by 9 bases; junction bases not matched to a gene: 15. Germline-derived CDR1 and CDR2 are SQVTM and ANQGSEA.

This chain joins TRBV19 and TRBJ1-1; 8 bases are shared with TRBD1. This CDR3 region has 13 residues. The V segment lost 6 bases and the J segment 4 bases; nucleotides outside the gene matches: 4. CDR1 and CDR2 (germline): LNHDA, SQIVND (reference sequence). CDR3 nucleotides: TGTGCCAGTAGAAACACAGGGGGCACTGAAGCTTTCTTT. It encodes CASRNTGGTEAFF. Together with reference TRBV19 and TRBJ1-1, the CDR3 gives the full variable domain: DGGITQSPKYLFRKEGQNVTLSCEQNLNHDAMYWYRQDPGQGLRLIYYSQIVNDFQKGDIAEGYSVSREKKESFPLTVTSAQKNPTAFYLCASRNTGGTEAFFGQGTRLTVV.

The chain carries TRBV14 and TRBJ1-6; D perhaps matches TRBD1 (5 bases). V lost 4 bases and J 7 bases, leaving 11 bases between the germline ends. CDR1 and CDR2 (germline): SGHDN, FVKESK. The CDR3 contains 14 residues. The CDR3 region is CASSPLRQNSPLHF. In DNA form, the CDR3 reads TGTGCCAGCAGCCCCCTTCGACAGAATTCACCCCTCCACTTT.

This clone was counted only a few times. The identical CDR3 is also encoded by other nucleotide sequences in the sample. The V call is TRBV3-1 (or the pseudogene TRBV3-2), the J call TRBJ1-1; 7 nucleotides match TRBD1. CDR3 length: 14 amino acids. The V gene end was trimmed by 4 bases and the J gene end by 1 base; junction bases not matched to a gene: 3. Germline CDR1 LGHDT, CDR2 YNNKEL (reference sequence). The CDR3: CASSPWTGNTEAFF. The DNA of the CDR3 is TGTGCCAGCAGCCCGTGGACAGGGAACACTGAAGCTTTCTTT.

This clone was seen a few times. This chain joins TRBV6-2 or TRBV6-3 and TRBJ2-7; possibly TRBD2 for D (6 bases). CDR1 MNHEY and CDR2 SVGEGT come from the germline V gene. Trimming removed 6 bases from V and 2 bases from J, with 20 bases in between. This CDR3 spans 16 amino acids. CDR3 nucleotide sequence: TGTGCCAGCAGCCGCGGGCCTAGCGCCTCCACCTACGAGCAGTACTTC. Residues: CASSRGPSASTYEQYF.

V and J are TRBV7-9 and TRBJ1-1; weak D call: TRBD1 (5 bases). Per germline, CDR1 SEHNR and CDR2 FQNEAQ (reference sequence). The CDR3 length is 17 residues. The V and J ends lost 4 bases and 1 base respectively, with 19 bases between them. The CDR3 DNA reads TGTGCCAGCAGCTCCGACCCCGGCGGGGCGGCGAACACTGAAGCTTTCTTT. This sequence encodes CASSSDPGGAANTEAFF. The variable domain in full, with the rest retrieved from reference TRBV7-9 and TRBJ1-1, is DTGVSQNPRHKITKRGQNVTFRCDPISEHNRLYWYRQTLGQGPEFLTYFQNEAQLEKSRLLSDRFSAERPKGSFSTLEIQRTEQGDSAMYLCASSSDPGGAANTEAFFGQGTRLTVV.

This clone was seen just once. The chain recombines TRBV29-1 with TRBJ1-5; no clear D. Deletions cut 6 bases from V and 1 base from J, with 10 bases between. The length of the CDR3 is 13 residues. Germline V gene sequence: CDR1 SQVTM, CDR2 ANQGSEA. For the CDR3, the DNA is TGCAGCGTCGCCGCTATGAGCAATCAGCCCCAGCATTTT. This gives the protein CSVAAMSNQPQHF. Supplemented by reference TRBV29-1 and TRBJ1-5, the full variable domain reads SAVISQKPSRDICQRGTSLTIQCQVDSQVTMMFWYRQQPGQSLTLIATANQGSEATYESGFVIDKFPISRPNLTFSTLTVSNMSPEDSSIYLCSVAAMSNQPQHFGDGTRLSIL.

The J gene is TRBJ1-1, the V gene TRBV25-1, with D possibly being TRBD1 (6 bases). The CDR3 consists of 12 residues. Germline assignment: CDR1 MGHDK and CDR2 SYGVNS. CDR3 region: CVLSGELGEAFF. Here the CDR3 DNA reads TGTGTCTTATCAGGGGAACTTGGTGAAGCTTTCTTT.

This clone was seen a single time. The chain carries TRBV5-1 and TRBJ2-1, with unresolved D. The CDR3 sequence is 12 residues long. Per the germline V gene, CDR1 is SGHRS and CDR2 is YFSETQ. The ends were cut back, 1 base at V and 5 bases at J, with 4 bases in the middle. CDR3 protein: CASSLTDNEQFF. The CDR3, as DNA: TGCGCCAGCAGCTTGACAGACAATGAGCAGTTCTTC.

This clone was detected once. V and J are TRBV12-3 or TRBV12-4 and TRBJ2-2; D call uncertain. The CDR3 length is 13 residues. Trimming removed 2 bases from V and 4 bases from J, with 5 bases in between. This chain's CDR3 is CASSLSLTGELFF. DNA of the CDR3: TGTGCCAGCAGTTTAAGCCTCACCGGGGAGCTGTTTTTT.

The rearrangement links TRBV12-3 or TRBV12-4 to TRBJ1-1; D gene unclear. This CDR3 contains 12 residues. V was cut by 2 bases and J by 3 bases, with 4 bases left in between. CDR3 DNA sequence: TGTGCCAGCAGTTTACCTTACACTGAAGCTTTCTTT. Translated, it gives CASSLPYTEAFF.

The chain employs TRBV9 and TRBJ2-2; 12 bases match TRBD2. J lost 0 bases, V lost 4 bases, and 7 bases had no gene match. The germline V gene has CDR1 SGDLS and CDR2 YYNGEE. The CDR3 extends over 18 amino acids. In nucleotides, the CDR3 is TGTGCCAGCAGCTTTAGACTAGCGGGAGACACGAACACCGGGGAGCTGTTTTTT. Translating gives CASSFRLAGDTNTGELFF.

This chain joins TRBV6-4 and TRBJ1-2, with 7 bases aligning to TRBD1. The CDR3 length is 15 residues. The germline V gene has CDR1 MRHNA and CDR2 SNTAGT. Losses at the gene ends were 5 bases for V and 4 bases for J; bases not matched to a gene: 10. The CDR3 protein is CASSPGTDWGYGYTF. As DNA, the CDR3 is TGTGCCAGCAGTCCCGGGACAGATTGGGGCTATGGCTACACCTTC.

The chain is built from TRBV3-1 (or the pseudogene TRBV3-2) and TRBJ1-4; possible D gene TRBD1, 5 bases. The CDR3 consists of 14 residues. Germline CDR1 and CDR2: LGHDT and YNNKEL (reference sequence). The CDR3 loop is CASRQGGTNEKLFF. For the CDR3, the DNA is TGTGCGTCGAGGCAGGGAGGAACTAATGAAAAACTGTTTTTT.

The rearrangement joins TRBV18 to TRBJ1-5; possible D gene TRBD1, 6 bases. The germline V and J ends were trimmed by 8 bases and 3 bases, with 11 bases remaining between them. Germline CDR1 is KGHSH and CDR2 is LQKENI. This CDR3 spans 13 amino acids. In DNA form, the CDR3 reads TGTGCCAGCGTGGACAGTTACAATCAGCCCCAGCATTTT. Protein product: CASVDSYNQPQHF.

A single count supports this clone. The V and J genes are TRBV6-5 and TRBJ2-7; D not certain. The length of the CDR3 is 12 residues. Per germline, CDR1 MNHEY and CDR2 SVGAGI. Trimming took off 10 bases at V and 6 bases at J, with 16 bases between the two ends. In nucleotides, the CDR3 is TGTGCCACCTTCGCATCTAACCGCGAGCAGTACTTC. Translation: CATFASNREQYF.

This clone was recorded only once. The chain couples TRBV5-1 to TRBJ2-3; 11 nucleotides agree with TRBD1. Germline V gives CDR1 SGHRS, CDR2 YFSETQ. The CDR3 is 15 amino acids. V shed 4 bases and J 5 bases; nucleotides not matched to a gene: 6. The DNA for the CDR3 is TGCGCCAGCAGCCCTGAGGGACAGGGGGGAGATACGCAGTATTTT. This gives the protein CASSPEGQGGDTQYF.

This clone was observed once. The chain employs TRBV9 and TRBJ1-2; D remains unclear. The CDR3 is 16 amino acids. Trimming stripped 1 base from V and 0 bases from J, with 13 bases between. Germline CDR1 is SGDLS and CDR2 is YYNGEE. The CDR3 nucleotides read TGTGCCAGCAGCGTACTTCCAGATAACACTAACTATGGCTACACCTTC. Amino acid sequence: CASSVLPDNTNYGYTF.

V usage is TRBV5-1 and J usage is TRBJ2-3, with TRBD2 matching over 7 bases. The V gene end was trimmed by 3 bases and the J gene end by 5 bases; junction bases not matched to a gene: 15. There are 17 residues in the CDR3. Looked up from germline, CDR1 is SGHRS and CDR2 is YFSETQ. The CDR3 reads CASSSTRGEGRVDTQYF. In nucleotides, the CDR3 is TGCGCCAGCAGCTCCACGCGCGGGGAGGGCCGGGTAGATACGCAGTATTTT.

The rearrangement joins TRBV12-3 or TRBV12-4 to TRBJ1-1; a weak D match, TRBD1 (6 bases). The V and J ends lost 1 base and 7 bases respectively, with 10 bases between them. This CDR3 spans 13 amino acids. The CDR3, as DNA: TGTGCCAGCAGTTTAGACAGGGCCATTGAAGCTTTCTTT. Amino acids: CASSLDRAIEAFF.

J is TRBJ2-3 and V is TRBV27; D possibly corresponds to TRBD2 (6 bases). V was shortened by 10 bases and J by 0 bases, with 20 bases between the two germline ends. CDR1 MNHEY and CDR2 SMNVEV come from the germline V gene (reference sequence). The CDR3 sequence is 16 residues long. CDR3 in amino acids: CATRRGAGPSTDTQYF. Written as DNA, the CDR3 is TGTGCCACCCGCCGGGGAGCGGGTCCGAGCACAGATACGCAGTATTTT.

The gene calls are TRBV2 and TRBJ2-2; 8 bases are a match to TRBD1. Germline values: CDR1 SNHLY, CDR2 FYNNEI. CDR3 length: 15 amino acids. Trimming cost V 6 bases and J 1 base; bases outside gene matches: 4. Here the CDR3 DNA reads TGTGCCAGCAGAGCCGGGACAGGGAACACCGGGGAGCTGTTTTTT. As protein: CASRAGTGNTGELFF.

V gene TRBV7-2 combines with J gene TRBJ2-7, with 9 bases fitting TRBD2. V shed 6 bases, J shed 5 bases, and the junction held 5 bases outside the gene matches. From germline, CDR1 is SGHTA and CDR2 FQGNSA. The CDR3 loop spans 13 amino acids. The CDR3 region has the DNA TGTGCCAGCAGGGTAGCGGGAGTCAACGAGCAGTACTTC. Translation gives CASRVAGVNEQYF.

This clone was observed a single time. V and J are TRBV5-1 and TRBJ1-3; D is perhaps TRBD1 (6 bases). Germline V gene data show CDR1 as SGHRS and CDR2 as YFSETQ. The CDR3 covers 16 residues. Between the trimmed V and J ends, which lost 5 bases and 2 bases, there was a span of 17 bases. Here the CDR3 reads CASSRSQGNAGNTIYF. CDR3 in DNA: TGCGCCAGCAGTCGAAGCCAGGGGAATGCTGGAAACACCATATATTTT. Full variable domain (outside the CDR3, taken from reference TRBV5-1 and TRBJ1-3): KAGVTQTPRYLIKTRGQQVTLSCSPISGHRSVSWYQQTPGQGLQFLFEYFSETQRNKGNFPGRFSGRQFSNSRSEMNVSTLELGDSALYLCASSRSQGNAGNTIYFGEGSWLTVV.

This chain uses TRBV7-8 with TRBJ1-3; D is uncertain. The length of the CDR3 is 14 residues. Germline assignment: CDR1 SGHVS and CDR2 FQNEAQ. V dropped 1 base and J dropped 2 bases, with 6 bases sitting between them. The chain's CDR3 is CASSLGTAGNTIYF. The CDR3 DNA reads TGTGCCAGCAGCTTAGGCACAGCTGGAAACACCATATATTTT.

The V and J genes are TRBV11-2 and TRBJ2-7, with 13 bases lining up with TRBD2. The CDR3 loop spans 19 amino acids. Germline CDR1 is SGHAT and CDR2 is FQNNGV. Trimming at V came to 4 bases and at J to 2 bases, leaving 14 bases not matched to a gene. The CDR3 region is CASSSLTTSGRAGAYEQYF. For the CDR3, the DNA is TGTGCCAGCAGCTCTTTGACTACTAGCGGGAGGGCCGGGGCCTACGAGCAGTACTTC.

This chain uses TRBV11-2 with TRBJ2-7; D not certain. The V gene's germline CDR1 is SGHAT and CDR2 FQNNGV. The CDR3 loop spans 13 amino acids. The V and J ends lost 7 bases and 4 bases respectively, with 14 bases between them. CDR3 region: CASTRLSVYEQYF. In DNA form, the CDR3 reads TGTGCCAGCACCCGTCTGTCTGTTTACGAGCAGTACTTC.

The chain couples TRBV5-1 to TRBJ2-2; 12 positions agree with TRBD2. Per germline, CDR1 SGHRS and CDR2 YFSETQ. The junction had 10 bases not matched to a gene; V was cut back by 4 bases and J by 0 bases. CDR3 length: 19 residues. CDR3 in amino acids: CASSPEGLAGGPNTGELFF. Written as DNA, the CDR3 is TGCGCCAGCAGCCCCGAAGGGCTAGCGGGGGGGCCGAACACCGGGGAGCTGTTTTTT.

This clone was detected a few times. The chain joins TRBV4-1 to TRBJ2-2; TRBD2 matches at 11 bases. Germline V gene sequence: CDR1 MGHRA, CDR2 YSYEKL. CDR3 length: 17 amino acids. J was trimmed by 4 bases and V by 4 bases; bases with no gene match: 8. In DNA, the CDR3 is TGCGCCAGCAGCCCCTCCCTAGCGGGGGGCCCCACCGGGGAGCTGTTTTTT. Protein: CASSPSLAGGPTGELFF.